The next 28 T cell receptor beta chains were all read from a single sample in a study of human T cells and chemical hapten exposure. MiXCR was run by TCRdb on the RACE reads, yielding one entry per CDR3 protein. The sample has some 52,000 distinct CDR3 sequences, 9.5% to 11% seen once. This sample's time point: patch test 1, 2 weeks after DPC sensitization. Stated treatment: therapeutic diphenylcyclopropenone sensitization with weekly scalp DPC. Unfractionated whole blood served as the source for total RNA extraction. The material sequenced was whole blood, taken in connection with sensitization to the hapten diphenylcyclopropenone (DPC). All receptors derive from a woman aged 40 to 50 with alopecia areata. Some clones in this sample may be carry-over from other donors' samples.

The chain links TRBV5-4 to TRBJ2-7, with a possible D match to TRBD2 (6 bases). V lost 4 bases, J lost 3 bases, and 29 bases lay in between. The CDR3 contains 19 residues. CDR1 and CDR2 (germline): SGHNT, YYREEE (reference sequence). In DNA form, the CDR3 reads TGTGCCAGCAGCCTCGGGACTTCCTCAAACCTCATCTCGATCTACGAGCAGTACTTC. The encoded protein is CASSLGTSSNLISIYEQYF.

This clonotype came up a few times. J is TRBJ2-5 and V is TRBV6-1; TRBD1 matches 8 bases. J lost 3 bases, V lost 7 bases, and 7 bases had no gene match. Germline loops: CDR1 MNHNS, CDR2 SASEGT. The CDR3 is 14 residues long. CDR3 coding DNA: TGTGCCAGCACTCTCGGACAGGGAAAAGAGACCCAGTACTTC. Its translation is CASTLGQGKETQYF.

This clonotype was recorded a few times. This chain connects TRBV29-1 to TRBJ1-2, with D perhaps matching TRBD1 (5 bases). Trimming stripped 1 base from V and 14 bases from J, with 17 bases between. This CDR3 is built from 12 residues. Germline V gene data show CDR1 as SQVTM and CDR2 as ANQGSEA. CDR3 sequence: CSVEAVGPLETF. DNA for the CDR3: TGCAGCGTTGAAGCCGTGGGACCCCTCGAGACCTTC.

A few counts support this clonotype. The rearrangement joins TRBV12-3 or TRBV12-4 to TRBJ2-2, with 11 bases aligning to TRBD2. V shed 5 bases and J 1 base; nucleotides not matched to a gene: 6. The CDR3 totals 17 residues. As DNA, the CDR3 is TGTGCCAGCAGTATACTTACTAGCGGGGGGAACACCGGGGAGCTGTTTTTT. Translating it yields CASSILTSGGNTGELFF.

This chain uses TRBV4-3 with TRBJ1-2; possibly TRBD1 for D (5 bases). This CDR3 spans 17 amino acids. Trimming took 0 bases from V and 0 from J, leaving 14 bases between them. Per germline, CDR1 LGHNA and CDR2 YSLEER. CDR3 protein: CASSQDWGRASNYGYTF. Here the CDR3 DNA reads TGCGCCAGCAGCCAAGATTGGGGCAGGGCTTCTAACTATGGCTACACCTTC.

This clonotype was seen only a few times. This chain links TRBV14 with TRBJ2-2, with unresolved D. The germline V and J ends were trimmed by 6 bases and 4 bases, with 9 bases remaining between them. The CDR3 length is 13 residues. Germline lookup yields CDR1 SGHDN and CDR2 FVKESK. The CDR3 sequence is CASSRFGTGELFF. The CDR3 DNA is TGTGCCAGCAGTCGATTTGGCACCGGGGAGCTGTTTTTT.

The genes are TRBV3-1 and TRBJ2-5; TRBD2 agrees at 7 bases. V lost 4 bases to trimming and J lost 5 bases; unmatched junction nucleotides: 10. This CDR3 contains 15 residues. CDR1 is LGHDT, CDR2 YNNKEL, per germline (reference sequence). CDR3 nucleotide sequence: TGTGCCAGCAGCCCGGGACTACTGGCGGGGGAGACCCAGTACTTC. This sequence encodes CASSPGLLAGETQYF.

This clonotype was counted ten times or more. The rearrangement uses TRBV7-6 and TRBJ2-3; D not certain. CDR1 is SGHVS and CDR2 is FNYEAQ in the germline V gene. The germline V and J ends were trimmed by 5 bases and 6 bases, with 9 bases remaining between them. The CDR3 runs to 12 residues. CDR3 nucleotide sequence: TGTGCCAGCAGCCCCCCCGCGGATACGCAGTATTTT. This gives the protein CASSPPADTQYF.

This sequence joins TRBV5-4 and TRBJ1-4; D gene unclear. This CDR3 has 15 residues. The V end lost 0 bases, the J end lost 0 bases, and 6 bases lay between the germline ends. Germline CDR1 and CDR2: SGHNT and YYREEE (reference sequence). CDR3 nucleotides: TGTGCCAGCAGCTTGGTGCCCACAACTAATGAAAAACTGTTTTTT. Encoded protein: CASSLVPTTNEKLFF.

In its sample, this clonotype was seen a few times. The chain is built from TRBV2 and TRBJ2-1; the D gene is possibly TRBD2 (6 bases). This CDR3 is 13 amino acids long. V was clipped by 6 bases and J by 3 bases, with 9 bases between them. CDR1 and CDR2 from the germline V gene are SNHLY and FYNNEI. The CDR3 loop is CASRVGGYNEQFF. The CDR3 region has the DNA TGTGCCAGCAGGGTGGGGGGCTACAATGAGCAGTTCTTC.

The chain employs TRBV7-9 and TRBJ2-5; possibly TRBD2 for D (5 bases). Trimming took 4 bases from V and 4 from J, leaving 19 bases between them. The CDR3 contains 16 residues. Germline assignment: CDR1 SEHNR and CDR2 FQNEAQ (reference sequence). CDR3 nucleotides: TGTGCCAGCAGCTCGGACCACCTGGGAGAACGAGAGACCCAGTACTTC. Amino acids: CASSSDHLGERETQYF.

The J gene is TRBJ2-1, the V gene TRBV6-5; D call uncertain. Trimming pared 2 bases from V and 7 bases from J, leaving 9 bases between. CDR3 length equals 13 residues. Germline CDR1 MNHEY, CDR2 SVGAGI. CDR3 in amino acids: CASSYPTANEQFF. Written as DNA, the CDR3 is TGTGCCAGCAGTTACCCGACTGCTAATGAGCAGTTCTTC.

V gene TRBV20-1 combines with J gene TRBJ2-5, with 10 bases identical to TRBD1. This CDR3 is 16 amino acids long. After removal of 0 bases from V and 5 bases from J, the junction contained 9 bases not matched to a gene. The germline CDR1 and CDR2 sequences are DFQATT and SNEGSKA (reference sequence). CDR3 DNA: TGCAGTGCTAGAGATCAAGGGACAGGGGATGAGGAGACCCAGTACTTC. Amino acid sequence: CSARDQGTGDEETQYF.

The genes are TRBV28 and TRBJ1-3; no definite D call. Trimming took off 1 base at V and 0 bases at J, with 7 bases between the two ends. This CDR3 has 15 amino acids. Germline V gene data show CDR1 as MDHEN and CDR2 as SYDVKM. The CDR3 region is CASSLSPGSGNTIYF. In DNA form, the CDR3 reads TGTGCCAGCAGTTTATCCCCAGGCTCTGGAAACACCATATATTTT.

The CDR3 is CASSGTGGAYNEQFF. In DNA, the CDR3 is TGTGCCAGCAGTGGCACAGGGGGCGCCTACAATGAGCAGTTCTTC. The genes are TRBV25-1 and TRBJ2-1; 9 positions match TRBD1. Germline V lookup: CDR1 MGHDK, CDR2 SYGVNS. V was pared by 4 bases and J by 2 bases, with 3 bases of the junction left unmatched. CDR3 length equals 15 residues.

The chain is built from TRBV28 and TRBJ2-7; maybe TRBD2 (6 bases). Trimming pared 4 bases from V and 3 bases from J, leaving 13 bases between. CDR3 length equals 14 residues. The germline V gene encodes CDR1 MDHEN and CDR2 SYDVKM. The CDR3 coding sequence is TGTGCCAGCAGTTCCCCGGGACTGAGCTACGAGCAGTACTTC. Its translation is CASSSPGLSYEQYF.

This clonotype has a count of ten or more. J is TRBJ1-3 and V is TRBV7-2, with D possibly TRBD1 on 5 matching bases. Trimming removed 6 bases from V and 6 bases from J, with 12 bases in between. The CDR3 is made up of 13 amino acids. Germline loops: CDR1 SGHTA, CDR2 FQGNSA. The CDR3 bases are TGTGCCAGCAGACAAACGGGGGTAAACACCATATATTTT. This encodes CASRQTGVNTIYF. Looking up the rest from reference TRBV7-2 and TRBJ1-3 gives the full variable domain: GAGVSQSPSNKVTEKGKDVELRCDPISGHTALYWYRQSLGQGLEFLIYFQGNSAPDKSGLPSDRFSAERTGGSVSTLTIQRTQQEDSAVYLCASRQTGVNTIYFGEGSWLTVV.

This clonotype was counted ten times or more. This sequence joins TRBV12-3 or TRBV12-4 and TRBJ2-4, with 7 positions matching TRBD2. The CDR3 has 14 residues. J gave up 6 bases and V 5 bases, and 7 bases lay outside the gene matches. CDR3 loop: CASSPGTIGNIQYF. The CDR3 DNA follows: TGTGCCAGCAGTCCCGGGACTATTGGAAACATTCAGTACTTC.

Many counts were recorded for this clonotype. This rearrangement joins TRBV2 to TRBJ1-5; possibly TRBD1 for D (5 bases). The CDR3 is made up of 16 amino acids. Germline loops: CDR1 SNHLY, CDR2 FYNNEI. V lost 8 bases, J lost 0 bases, and 17 bases lay in between. CDR3 in DNA: TGTGCCAGCTTAAAGGGACGGCCAAATAGCAATCAGCCCCAGCATTTT. It yields the protein CASLKGRPNSNQPQHF.

The chain joins TRBV2 to TRBJ2-2, with 13 bases matching TRBD2. J was trimmed by 1 base and V by 8 bases; bases with no gene match: 7. The CDR3 is 17 amino acids. CDR1 and CDR2 (germline): SNHLY, FYNNEI. This CDR3 is CASGGTSGTLNTGELFF. The CDR3 nucleotides read TGTGCCAGCGGGGGGACTAGCGGGACCTTGAACACCGGGGAGCTGTTTTTT.

CDR3 nucleotide sequence: TGTGCCAGCAGTTTATCACCCTGGGGAGAAAAACTGTTTTTT. It encodes CASSLSPWGEKLFF. The J gene is TRBJ1-4, the V gene TRBV27; D not certain. Germline-derived CDR1 and CDR2 are MNHEY and SMNVEV (reference sequence). The CDR3 is 14 amino acids. Trimming removed 0 bases at V and 8 bases at J, with 10 bases between.

This clonotype showed up many times. The chain links TRBV10-2 to TRBJ1-1; perhaps TRBD1 as D (5 bases). Trimming pared 6 bases from V and 1 base from J, leaving 9 bases between. The CDR3 spans 13 residues. Germline lookup yields CDR1 WSHSY and CDR2 SAAADI. This CDR3 reads CASRGLTNTEAFF. Here the CDR3 DNA reads TGCGCCAGCAGGGGACTCACGAACACTGAAGCTTTCTTT.

This clonotype has ten or more counts. V and J are TRBV5-1 and TRBJ1-3, with 7 bases matching TRBD1. After removal of 4 bases from V and 0 bases from J, the junction contained 1 base not matched to a gene. The CDR3 consists of 14 residues. CDR1 SGHRS and CDR2 YFSETQ come from the germline V gene. The DNA of the CDR3 is TGCGCCAGCAGCGGGACAGTCTCTGGAAACACCATATATTTT. Its protein product is CASSGTVSGNTIYF.

Only a few counts were recorded for this clonotype. The chain uses TRBV28 and TRBJ1-2; 8 bases map to TRBD1. CDR1 is MDHEN, CDR2 SYDVKM, per germline. The CDR3 has 14 amino acids. Trimming at V came to 5 bases and at J to 5 bases, leaving 7 bases not matched to a gene. The CDR3 bases are TGTGCCAGCAGTCCAGGGGGCAAGGAGTATGGCTACACCTTC. Translated, it gives CASSPGGKEYGYTF.

This clonotype has a handful of counts. The CDR3 is CASSLDRAGNTGELFF. For the CDR3, the DNA is TGTGCCAGCAGCTTAGATCGGGCGGGGAACACCGGGGAGCTGTTTTTT. The V call is TRBV11-2, the J call TRBJ2-2; TRBD2 is a possible D gene (5 bases). The length of the CDR3 is 16 residues. V was trimmed by 0 bases and J by 1 base, leaving 9 bases between them. Germline-derived CDR1 and CDR2 are SGHAT and FQNNGV. Complete variable domain (other parts from reference TRBV11-2 and TRBJ2-2): EAGVAQSPRYKIIEKRQSVAFWCNPISGHATLYWYQQILGQGPKLLIQFQNNGVVDDSQLPKDRFSAERLKGVDSTLKIQPAKLEDSAVYLCASSLDRAGNTGELFFGEGSRLTVL.

The gene calls are TRBV3-1 and TRBJ2-1, with 8 bases that match TRBD2. Germline V gives CDR1 LGHDT, CDR2 YNNKEL (reference sequence). The CDR3 is made up of 14 amino acids. V shed 0 bases, J shed 6 bases, and the junction held 1 base outside the gene matches. CDR3 protein: CASSQEGTSNEQFF. CDR3 in DNA: TGTGCCAGCAGCCAAGAGGGGACTAGCAATGAGCAGTTCTTC.

This clonotype came up many times. The chain employs TRBV9 and TRBJ2-1; TRBD1 agrees at 10 bases. V dropped 4 bases and J dropped 7; count of bases not matched to a gene: 2. The CDR3 sequence is 13 residues long. Per the germline V gene, CDR1 is SGDLS and CDR2 is YYNGEE. The CDR3 is CASSWTGGNEQFF. The CDR3 DNA is TGTGCCAGCAGCTGGACAGGGGGGAATGAGCAGTTCTTC.

In its sample, this clonotype was seen a few times. V usage is TRBV20-1 and J usage is TRBJ1-6; D gene uncertain. Trimming pared 6 bases from V and 7 bases from J, leaving 16 bases between. Germline loops: CDR1 DFQATT, CDR2 SNEGSKA (reference sequence). This CDR3 has 14 residues. CDR3 DNA sequence: TGCAGTGCCCCCGCGCATTTCCGGAATTCACCCCTCCACTTT. Its protein product is CSAPAHFRNSPLHF.